This TCR beta chain emerged from a study of blood T cell repertoires in COVID-19. Across the whole study: Both acute and convalescent COVID-19 samples were obtained from the United States, Italy and Spain. Sources were T cells, B-cell-depleted T cells, or PBMCs; the material itself was cDNA or gDNA.

Everyone who took part was roughly 18 to 90 years old, and they came from 24 US areas. Participant-given clinical history determined each cohort assignment. Some clones are missing from TCRdb's copy, which holds only in-frame ones; the method was immunoSEQ multiplex PCR. In the table there are around 140,000 clones, about 79% of which are singletons. The germline gives CDR1 PRHDT, CDR2 FYEKMQ (reference sequence). Trimming took off 0 bases at V and 1 base at J, with 9 bases between the two ends. This CDR3 is 15 amino acids long. The chain is built from TRBV13 and TRBJ1-1; a possible D gene is TRBD1 (5 bases). This receptor was taken from a woman aged 50 to 65 who had recovered from COVID-19. The specimen was PBMCs or T cells enriched from blood (not recorded which). CDR3 amino acids: CASSLGLRGNTEAFF. CDR3 nucleotide sequence: TGTGCCAGCAGCTTAGGCCTAAGGGGGAACACTGAAGCTTTCTTT. Looking up the rest from reference TRBV13 and TRBJ1-1 gives the full variable domain: AAGVIQSPRHLIKEKRETATLKCYPIPRHDTVYWYQQGPGQDPQFLISFYEKMQSDKGSIPDRFSAQQFSDYHSELNMSSLELGDSALYFCASSLGLRGNTEAFFGQGTRLTVV.